This record covers a single T cell receptor beta chain. This sample was included in a study of blood T cell repertoires in COVID-19. On the study more broadly: Spain, Italy and the United States supplied samples that represented acute and convalescent COVID-19.

In the study's own analysis: Amplification with reference gene primers provided the estimates of nucleated cell counts. The protocol was immunoSEQ multiplex PCR, while the TCRdb copy is restricted to in-frame clones and leaves out a portion. Clone size and the V and J calls come from that table; the DNA yielded D and trimming. The sample consists of 130,000 or so clones, around 87% of them appearing once. The CDR3 is 16 amino acids. Germline V lookup: CDR1 SNHLY, CDR2 FYNNEI. V was pared by 7 bases and J by 8 bases, with 26 bases between. The sequence was collected from a man aged 70-80 years with active COVID-19. The sample consisted of peripheral blood. The genes are TRBV2 and TRBJ1-2; weak D call: TRBD1 (6 bases). The CDR3 loop is CASTGRSDRIVSGYTF. CDR3 sequence (DNA): TGTGCCAGCACTGGTAGATCGGACAGAATTGTAAGCGGCTACACCTTC.